The 10 T cell receptor beta chains below come from one sample, sequenced in a study of tissue T cells after allogeneic stem cell transplantation. Profiling relied on immunoSEQ multiplex PCR, and the TCRdb table lists in-frame clones only, not all of them. The sample has some 8,000 clones, 37% seen once. Time point defined: mouse harvest day 14 after allogeneic transplant. Each mouse received 10^7 T-cell-depleted marrow cells plus 10^6 splenic CD5+ T cells by tail vein. Source material: skin. These receptors came from a female BALB/c mouse given C57BL/6 T cells with graft-versus-host disease after an allogeneic hematopoietic cell transplant.

This clone was seen only a few times. Germline and genes: mouse. The missing CDR3 end, 1 residue past where the read stops, is filled in from the germline J gene. This sample also contains other DNA sequences that code for the same CDR3. The chain has TRBV26 and TRBJ2-5, with 10 bases lining up with TRBD1. Germline V CDR1 and CDR2: KGHPV, FQNQEV (reference sequence). The CDR3 totals 14 residues. Trimming removed 4 bases from V and 5 bases from J; junction bases left unmatched: 3. The chain's CDR3 is CASSPGQGRDTQYF. Incomplete CDR3 DNA: TGTGCCAGCAGTCCGGGACAGGGGAGAGACACCCAGTAC.

In this sample, this clone turned up a few times. Gene and germline names: mouse. From the germline J gene comes the end of the CDR3, since the read stops 1 residue before it. This chain joins TRBV26 and TRBJ1-3; D gene uncertain. Trimming cost V 6 bases and J 0 bases, with 9 bases left between them. The CDR3 has 14 amino acids. CDR1 is KGHPV and CDR2 is FQNQEV in the germline V gene (reference sequence). The CDR3 loop is CASSPQNSGNTLYF. CDR3 DNA, as far as it was read: TGTGCCAGCAGCCCTCAAAATTCTGGAAATACGCTCTAT.

A note on this clone: Genes and germline come from the mouse. Read data end 1 residue before the CDR3 end; the end is taken from the germline J gene. The chain links TRBV13-1 to TRBJ2-5; D is unclear. The germline V gene has CDR1 NSHNY and CDR2 SYGAGN. Trimming pared 6 bases from V and 3 bases from J, leaving 8 bases between. CDR3 length equals 12 residues. Incomplete CDR3 DNA: TGTGCCAGCACGCAGGAGCAAGACACCCAGTAC. Protein sequence: CASTQEQDTQY. From start to end, the CDR3 is CASTQEQDTQYF.

The table lists this clone with a count of one. Gene names and germline match the mouse. Sequencing ends 1 residue short of the CDR3 end; the germline J gene provides the rest. The chain couples TRBV3 to TRBJ2-4; D perhaps matches TRBD2 (6 bases). The CDR3 consists of 14 residues. With 1 base removed from V and 6 bases from J, the gap between germline ends came to 11 bases. Per the germline V gene, CDR1 is SNHLY and CDR2 is FYNGKV (reference sequence). Incomplete CDR3 DNA: TGTGCCAGCAGCTTAGTGGGGGTGGGGAACACCTTGTAC. Translated: CASSLVGVGNTLY. The whole CDR3 reads CASSLVGVGNTLYF.

For this clone: The gene names here belong to mouse. The read is 1 residue too short to cover the CDR3 end, so that end is filled in from the germline J gene. The genes are TRBV23 and TRBJ2-7; the DNA was not compared with TRBD1, the D call given in the table. Germline assignment: CDR1 KGHTA and CDR2 FQNQQP. CDR3 length: 12 amino acids. The CDR3: CSSSHRGREQYF. The DNA read from the CDR3 is TGCTCCAGCAGTCACAGGGGGCGGGAACAGTAC. Full variable domain (missing parts from reference TRBV23 and TRBJ2-7): DAAVTQKPRYLIKMKGQEAEMKCIPEKGHTAVFWYQQKQSKELKFLIYFQNQQPLDQIDMVKERFSAVCPSSSLCSLGIRTCEAEDSALYLCSSSHRGREQYFGPGTRLTVL.

As to this clone: Gene names denote mouse genes. The read falls 1 residue short of the CDR3 end, and the missing part is taken from the germline J gene. The chain recombines TRBV19 with TRBJ2-7; 10 bases match TRBD2. Germline V gives CDR1 FNHDT, CDR2 SITEND (reference sequence). CDR3 size: 14 residues. J lost 4 bases, V lost 2 bases, and 3 bases had no gene match. The CDR3 sequence is CASSMNWGGYEQYF. The sequenced part of the CDR3 DNA is TGTGCCAGCAGTATGAACTGGGGGGGTTATGAACAGTAC.

By sample fraction, this clone is medium-sized. The gene names here belong to mouse. The read falls 1 residue short of the CDR3 end, and the missing part is taken from the germline J gene. The rearrangement joins TRBV3 to TRBJ1-5; D not certain. The germline gives CDR1 SNHLY, CDR2 FYNGKV (reference sequence). The CDR3 is 14 amino acids. V dropped 5 bases and J dropped 0 bases, with 8 bases sitting between them. The CDR3: CASSPQYNNQAPLF. CDR3 bases read: TGTGCCAGCAGCCCACAGTATAACAACCAGGCTCCGCTT.

About this clone: These gene names are mouse names. Sequencing ends 1 residue short of the CDR3 end; the germline J gene provides the rest. The chain couples TRBV26 to TRBJ2-5; 8 bases are shared with TRBD2. CDR3 size: 13 residues. CDR1 is KGHPV, CDR2 FQNQEV, per germline (reference sequence). Losses at the gene ends were 5 bases for V and 6 bases for J; bases not matched to a gene: 4. This chain's CDR3 is CASSDWGGDTQYF. The covered CDR3 bases are TGTGCCAGCAGTGACTGGGGAGGGGACACCCAGTAC. Based on the CDR3 plus reference TRBV26 and TRBJ2-5, the full variable domain is NSKVIQTPRYLVKGQGQKAKMRCIPEKGHPVVFWYQQNKNNEFKFLINFQNQEVLQQIDMTEKRFSAECPSNSPCSLEIQSSEAGDSALYLCASSDWGGDTQYFGPGTRLLVL.

This clone showed up just once. The gene symbols are mouse symbols. The read is 1 residue too short to cover the CDR3 end, so that end is filled in from the germline J gene. The V and J genes are TRBV3 and TRBJ2-4; no firm D call. Trimming took off 1 base at V and 0 bases at J, with 5 bases between the two ends. Germline V gene data show CDR1 as SNHLY and CDR2 as FYNGKV (reference sequence). The CDR3 contains 14 residues. Incomplete CDR3 DNA: TGTGCCAGCAGCTTAGAAGGGAGTCAAAACACCTTGTAC. Amino acids: CASSLEGSQNTLY. The whole CDR3 is CASSLEGSQNTLYF. The full variable domain, in which reference TRBV3 and TRBJ2-4 provide the parts outside the CDR3, is GPKVLQIPSHQIIDMGQMVTLNCDPVSNHLYFYWYKQILGQQMEFLVNFYNGKVMEKSKLFKDQFSVERPDGSYFTLKIQPTALEDSAVYFCASSLEGSQNTLYFGAGTRLSVL.

This clone was seen a single time. Gene and germline names: mouse. The CDR3 goes on 1 residue after the read ends, and that part is filled in from the germline J gene. The chain combines TRBV23 with TRBJ1-1; the table's D call, TRBD1, has no DNA check behind it. This CDR3 is built from 14 residues. Germline V gene data show CDR1 as KGHTA and CDR2 as FQNQQP. The part of the CDR3 DNA that was read is TGCTCCAGCAGTCAAAGGACAACAAACACAGAAGTCTTC. Translating it yields CSSSQRTTNTEVF. The full CDR3 is CSSSQRTTNTEVFF.